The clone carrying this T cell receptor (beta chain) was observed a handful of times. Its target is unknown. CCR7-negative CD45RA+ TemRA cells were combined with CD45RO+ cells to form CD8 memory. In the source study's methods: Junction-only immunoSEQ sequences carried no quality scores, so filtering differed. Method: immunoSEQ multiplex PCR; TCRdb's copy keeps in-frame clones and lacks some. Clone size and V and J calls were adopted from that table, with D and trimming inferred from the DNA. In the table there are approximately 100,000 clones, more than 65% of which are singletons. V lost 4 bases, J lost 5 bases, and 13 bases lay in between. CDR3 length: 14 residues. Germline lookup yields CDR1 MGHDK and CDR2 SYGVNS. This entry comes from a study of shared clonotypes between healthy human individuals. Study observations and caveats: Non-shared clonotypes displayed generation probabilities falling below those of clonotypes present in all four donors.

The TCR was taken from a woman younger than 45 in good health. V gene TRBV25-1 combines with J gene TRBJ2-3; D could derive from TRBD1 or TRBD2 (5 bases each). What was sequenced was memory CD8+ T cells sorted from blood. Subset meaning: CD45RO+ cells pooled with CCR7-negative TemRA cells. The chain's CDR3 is CASSVGESGDTQYF. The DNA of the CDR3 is TGTGCCAGCAGTGTAGGGGAGTCGGGAGATACGCAGTATTTT.